What follows are 6 T cell receptor beta chains derived from one specimen sequenced in a study of T cell repertoires in cytomegalovirus infection. These receptors' antigens are unknown. TCRdb passed the reads through MiXCR, listing each CDR3 protein once. The sample has roughly 310,000 distinct CDR3 sequences, 29% seen once. This specimen consisted of cultured PBMCs, obtained from culture after CMV antigen stimulation. These receptors were collected from a human donor in good health (CMV status not recorded). Some clones in this sample may be carry-over from other donors' samples.

This clonotype was seen a handful of times. This chain uses TRBV19 with TRBJ1-2; the D gene is possibly TRBD1 (6 bases). The length of the CDR3 is 14 residues. The V gene lost 1 base and the J gene lost 3 bases, with 9 bases spanning the gap. Germline assignment: CDR1 LNHDA and CDR2 SQIVND (reference sequence). The CDR3 reads CASSIAPGDYGYTF. The CDR3 DNA is TGTGCCAGTAGTATAGCTCCAGGGGACTATGGCTACACCTTC.

The chain links TRBV7-9 to TRBJ2-3; 8 bases map to TRBD1. Germline CDR1 is SEHNR and CDR2 is FQNEAQ (reference sequence). V shed 5 bases, J shed 0 bases, and the junction held 7 bases outside the gene matches. The CDR3 consists of 16 residues. Here the CDR3 reads CASSQPRGRSTDTQYF. Here the CDR3 DNA reads TGTGCCAGCAGCCAACCCAGGGGGCGCAGCACAGATACGCAGTATTTT.

This clonotype came up a few times. This rearrangement joins TRBV5-5 to TRBJ1-1; 12 nucleotides align to TRBD1. The germline V gene encodes CDR1 SGHKS and CDR2 YYEKEE (reference sequence). V trimming: 4 bases; J trimming: 0 bases; junction bases outside the gene matches: 10. The CDR3 is made up of 18 amino acids. The CDR3 DNA reads as TGTGCCAGCAGCCACCGGAAGGGACAGGGGGCGTTGAACACTGAAGCTTTCTTT. Protein product: CASSHRKGQGALNTEAFF.

The rearrangement links TRBV7-3 to TRBJ2-2; possibly TRBD2 for D (5 bases). Trimming left V 9 bases short and J 4 bases short, with 12 bases between. The V gene's germline CDR1 is SGHTA and CDR2 FQGTGA. The CDR3 has 13 amino acids. CDR3 sequence (DNA): TGTGCCAGTGGGGAGTGGGGCACCGGGGAGCTGTTTTTT. It yields the protein CASGEWGTGELFF.

In this sample, this clonotype turned up a few times. The rearrangement links TRBV7-9 to TRBJ1-1, with D perhaps matching TRBD1 (6 bases). This CDR3 is 14 amino acids long. Per germline, CDR1 SEHNR and CDR2 FQNEAQ (reference sequence). Between the trimmed V and J ends, which lost 5 bases and 7 bases, there was a span of 17 bases. The CDR3 spells CASSPGASGLEAFF. In DNA form, the CDR3 reads TGTGCCAGCAGCCCAGGGGCGTCGGGACTTGAAGCTTTCTTT. Combining the CDR3 with reference TRBV7-9 and TRBJ1-1 gives the whole variable domain DTGVSQNPRHKITKRGQNVTFRCDPISEHNRLYWYRQTLGQGPEFLTYFQNEAQLEKSRLLSDRFSAERPKGSFSTLEIQRTEQGDSAMYLCASSPGASGLEAFFGQGTRLTVV.

The chain combines TRBV7-2 with TRBJ2-1; D is uncertain. Trimming left V 4 bases short and J 5 bases short, with 3 bases between. CDR3 length equals 11 residues. Germline CDR1 reads SGHTA; CDR2 reads FQGNSA. Here the CDR3 reads CASSYHNEQFF. CDR3 DNA sequence: TGTGCCAGCAGCTACCACAATGAGCAGTTCTTC.